This T cell receptor beta chain derives from a study of T cell changes during pregnancy in multiple sclerosis. The CDR3 has 14 residues. Germline values: CDR1 WSHSY, CDR2 SAAADI. The V and J ends lost 6 bases and 0 bases respectively, with 8 bases between them. Sequenced by immunoSEQ multiplex PCR; TCRdb stores in-frame clones only, minus some. The sample includes nearly 110,000 clones, 92% of them seen just once. The specimen was peripheral blood, collected after pregnancy. The chain employs TRBV10-2 and TRBJ2-2; D call uncertain. This sequence originates from a female donor with multiple sclerosis, enrolled in a pregnancy study. CDR3 sequence: CASRRYANTGELFF. CDR3 bases: TGCGCCAGCAGGCGCTACGCGAACACCGGGGAGCTGTTTTTT.